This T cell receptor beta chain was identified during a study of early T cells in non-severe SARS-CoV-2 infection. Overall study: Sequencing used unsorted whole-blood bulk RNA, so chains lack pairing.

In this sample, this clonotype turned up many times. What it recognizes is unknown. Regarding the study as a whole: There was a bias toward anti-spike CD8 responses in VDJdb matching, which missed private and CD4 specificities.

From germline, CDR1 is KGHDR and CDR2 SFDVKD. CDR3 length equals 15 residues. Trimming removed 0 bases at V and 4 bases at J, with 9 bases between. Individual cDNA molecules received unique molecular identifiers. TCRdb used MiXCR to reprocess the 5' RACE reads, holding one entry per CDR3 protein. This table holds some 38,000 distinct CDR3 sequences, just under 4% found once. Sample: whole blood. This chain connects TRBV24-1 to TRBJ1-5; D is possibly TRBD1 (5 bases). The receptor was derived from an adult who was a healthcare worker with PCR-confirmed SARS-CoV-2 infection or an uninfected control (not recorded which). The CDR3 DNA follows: TGTGCCACCAGTGATTTGCATGGGGGAAATCAGCCCCAGCATTTT. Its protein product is CATSDLHGGNQPQHF.